This TCR beta chain stems from a study of beta chain features in type 1 diabetes. Study-level findings and limits: Patients with type 1 diabetes showed fewer VDJ junction insertions and more deletions.

The V segment lost 4 bases and the J segment 6 bases; nucleotides outside the gene matches: 6. The CDR3 is made up of 15 amino acids. The germline V gene has CDR1 SGHRS and CDR2 YFSETQ. Every bit of the isolated RNA underwent reverse transcription, so sequencing read expressed TCRB transcripts. Some clones are missing from TCRdb's copy, which holds only in-frame ones; the method was immunoSEQ multiplex PCR. The sample carries about 40,000 clones, 45% to 50% recorded once. To note about this clone: Its antigen is currently unknown.

The TCR was taken from a woman younger than 30 in good health. The chain carries TRBV5-1 and TRBJ2-1, with TRBD1 matching 11 bases. Input material: central memory CD4+ T cells from blood. CDR3 sequence (DNA): TGCGCCAGCAGCCCAGGACAGGGGGCTGGCAATGAGCAGTTCTTC. Protein product: CASSPGQGAGNEQFF.